Listed below are T cell receptor beta chains from one sample, sequenced in a study of shared clonotypes between healthy human individuals. The assay was immunoSEQ multiplex PCR, and TCRdb's table has in-frame clones only and misses some. The sample consists of about 1.5 million clones, around 97% of them appearing once. Input material: naive CD4+ T cells sorted from blood. These receptors originate from a man younger than 40 in good health. Both conserved end residues are part of each CDR3. Fields, in order: V gene, J gene, CDR3 protein.

TRBV10-1	TRBJ2-5	CASSDRSWGSPQETQYF
TRBV27	TRBJ2-1	CASSYLAGIDNEQFF
TRBV28	TRBJ1-5	CASSFSGEGSQPQHF
TRBV5-4	TRBJ1-2	CASSPRGIYGYTF
TRBV28	TRBJ2-3	CASTPGGPPDTQYF
TRBV19	TRBJ1-5	CASSRGTVGYSNQPQHF
TRBV19	TRBJ2-1	CASSIHRGAGGPYNEQFF
TRBV7-2	TRBJ2-5	CASSFLAEETQYF
TRBV29-1	TRBJ1-5	CSVEVGGGEPQHF
TRBV7-2	TRBJ2-1	CASSLAGQSNEQFF
TRBV7-3	TRBJ2-7	CASSLTGTSDYEQYF
TRBV18	TRBJ2-7	CASSWGTYEQYF
TRBV27	TRBJ2-7	CASRLQGSYEQYF
TRBV19	TRBJ1-1	CASRFLSGLGTEAFF
TRBV7-2	TRBJ2-5	CASSRRTEKETQYF
TRBV2	TRBJ2-2	CASSRGFRGGTGELFF
TRBV5-5	TRBJ2-3	CASSPRGDRGYADTQYF
TRBV7-2	TRBJ1-2	CASSLGWGQLSRGYTF
TRBV7-8	TRBJ2-1	CASSLGSGRAHSANEQFF
TRBV15	TRBJ2-1	CATSRDAGADAFADNEQFF
TRBV7-2	TRBJ2-2	CASSLGKLHTGELFF
TRBV2	TRBJ2-2	CASRTAGGPYGELFF
TRBV9	TRBJ2-3	CASSVVGGSDTQYF
TRBV19	TRBJ1-1	CASSVDRAGNTEAFF
TRBV5-6	TRBJ2-7	CASSLANRFWGRFSYEQYF
TRBV30	TRBJ2-3	CAWSGTSGSPGDTQYF
TRBV9	TRBJ2-5	CASSSDTTYPETQYF
TRBV5-4	TRBJ2-7	CASSATSGSSYEQYF
TRBV7-8	TRBJ1-4	CASSFLGQKFSATNEKLFF